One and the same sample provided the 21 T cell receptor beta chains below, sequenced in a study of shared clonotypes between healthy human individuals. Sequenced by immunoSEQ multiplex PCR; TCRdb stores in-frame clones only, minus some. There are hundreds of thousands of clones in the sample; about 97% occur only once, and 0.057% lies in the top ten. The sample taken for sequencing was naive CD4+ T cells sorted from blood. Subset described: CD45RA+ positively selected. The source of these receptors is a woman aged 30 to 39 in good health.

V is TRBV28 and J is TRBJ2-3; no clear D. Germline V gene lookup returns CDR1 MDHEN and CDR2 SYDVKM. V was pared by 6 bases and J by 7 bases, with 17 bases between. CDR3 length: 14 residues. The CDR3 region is CASSGLGMGNTQYF. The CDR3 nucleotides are TGTGCCAGCAGCGGGCTGGGGATGGGTAATACGCAGTATTTT.

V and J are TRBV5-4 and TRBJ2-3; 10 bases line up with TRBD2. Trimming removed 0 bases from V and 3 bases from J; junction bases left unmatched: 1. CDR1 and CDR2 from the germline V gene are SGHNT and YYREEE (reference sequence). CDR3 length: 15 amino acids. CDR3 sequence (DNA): TGTGCCAGCAGCTTGGCTAGCGGGAGTACAGATACGCAGTATTTT. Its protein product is CASSLASGSTDTQYF.

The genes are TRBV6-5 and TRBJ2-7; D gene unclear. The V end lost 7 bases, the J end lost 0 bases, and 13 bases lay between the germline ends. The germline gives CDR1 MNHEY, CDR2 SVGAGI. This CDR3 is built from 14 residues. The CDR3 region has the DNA TGTGCCAGCAAGGCCGGGTTAAGCTCCTACGAGCAGTACTTC. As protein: CASKAGLSSYEQYF.

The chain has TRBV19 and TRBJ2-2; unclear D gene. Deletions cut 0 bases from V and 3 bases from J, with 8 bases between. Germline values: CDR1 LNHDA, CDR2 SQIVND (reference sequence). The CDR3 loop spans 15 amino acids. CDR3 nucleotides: TGTGCCAGTAGTATAGATGTCCTGTACACCGGGGAGCTGTTTTTT. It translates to CASSIDVLYTGELFF.

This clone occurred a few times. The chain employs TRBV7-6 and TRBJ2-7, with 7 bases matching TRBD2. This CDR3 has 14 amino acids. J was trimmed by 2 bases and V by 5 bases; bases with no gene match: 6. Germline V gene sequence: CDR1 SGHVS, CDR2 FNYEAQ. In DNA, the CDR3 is TGTGCCAGCAGCCTAAGCGGGATCGCCTACGAGCAGTACTTC. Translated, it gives CASSLSGIAYEQYF.

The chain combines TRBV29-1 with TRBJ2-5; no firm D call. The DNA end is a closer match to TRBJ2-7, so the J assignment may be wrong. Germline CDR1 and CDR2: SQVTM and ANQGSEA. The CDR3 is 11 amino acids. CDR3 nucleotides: TGCAGCGTTGTACTTTCCTACGAGCAGTACTTC. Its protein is CSVVLSYEQYF.

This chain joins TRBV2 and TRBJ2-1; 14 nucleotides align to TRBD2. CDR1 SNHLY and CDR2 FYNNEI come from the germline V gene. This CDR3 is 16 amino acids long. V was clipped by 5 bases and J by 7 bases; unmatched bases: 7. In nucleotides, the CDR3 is TGTGCCAGCAGTAGACTAGCGGGAGGGCCGGGGAATGAGCAGTTCTTC. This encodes CASSRLAGGPGNEQFF.

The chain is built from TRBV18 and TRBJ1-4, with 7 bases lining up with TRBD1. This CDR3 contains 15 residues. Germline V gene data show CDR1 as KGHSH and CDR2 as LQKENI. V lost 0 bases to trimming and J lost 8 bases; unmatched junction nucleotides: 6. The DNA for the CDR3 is TGTGCCAGCTCACCACCCGGACAGGTCGGCGAAAAACTGTTTTTT. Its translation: CASSPPGQVGEKLFF.

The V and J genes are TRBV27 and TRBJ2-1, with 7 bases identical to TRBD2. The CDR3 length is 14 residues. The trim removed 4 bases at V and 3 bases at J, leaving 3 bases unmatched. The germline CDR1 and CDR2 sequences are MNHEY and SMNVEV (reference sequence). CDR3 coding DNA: TGTGCCAGCAGTTGGGGGGGAGTCTACAATGAGCAGTTCTTC. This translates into CASSWGGVYNEQFF.

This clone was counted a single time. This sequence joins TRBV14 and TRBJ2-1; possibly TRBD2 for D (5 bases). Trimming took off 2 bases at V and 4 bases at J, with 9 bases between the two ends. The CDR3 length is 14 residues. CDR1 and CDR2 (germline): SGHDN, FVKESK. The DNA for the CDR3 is TGTGCCAGCAGCCAAATAACTAGTTACAATGAGCAGTTCTTC. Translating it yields CASSQITSYNEQFF.

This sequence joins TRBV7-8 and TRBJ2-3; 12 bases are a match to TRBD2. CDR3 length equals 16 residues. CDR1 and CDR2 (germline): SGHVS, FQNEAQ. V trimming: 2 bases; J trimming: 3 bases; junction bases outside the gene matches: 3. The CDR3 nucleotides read TGTGCCAGCAGCTTAAGACTAGCGGGAGATACAGATACGCAGTATTTT. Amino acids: CASSLRLAGDTDTQYF.

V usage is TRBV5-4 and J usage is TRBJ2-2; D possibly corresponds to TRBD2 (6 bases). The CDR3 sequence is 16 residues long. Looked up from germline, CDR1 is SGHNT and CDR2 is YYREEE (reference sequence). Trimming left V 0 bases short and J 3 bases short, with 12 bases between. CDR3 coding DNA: TGTGCCAGCAGCTTGGGGCCCGGGAGTTACACCGGGGAGCTGTTTTTT. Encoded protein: CASSLGPGSYTGELFF. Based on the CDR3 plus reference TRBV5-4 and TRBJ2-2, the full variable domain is ETGVTQSPTHLIKTRGQQVTLRCSSQSGHNTVSWYQQALGQGPQFIFQYYREEENGRGNFPPRFSGLQFPNYSSELNVNALELDDSALYLCASSLGPGSYTGELFFGEGSRLTVL.

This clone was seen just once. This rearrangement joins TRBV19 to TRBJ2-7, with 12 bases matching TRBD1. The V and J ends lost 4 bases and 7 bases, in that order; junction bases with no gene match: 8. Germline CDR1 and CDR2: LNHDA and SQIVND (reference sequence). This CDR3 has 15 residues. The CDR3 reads CASSTWGQGAGEQYF. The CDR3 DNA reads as TGTGCCAGTAGTACTTGGGGACAGGGGGCAGGAGAGCAGTACTTC.

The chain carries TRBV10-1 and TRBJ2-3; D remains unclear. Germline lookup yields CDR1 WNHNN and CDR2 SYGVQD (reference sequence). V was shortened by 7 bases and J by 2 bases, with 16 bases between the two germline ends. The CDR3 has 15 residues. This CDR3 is CASIQQLLNTDTQYF. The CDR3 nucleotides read TGCGCCAGCATCCAACAATTATTGAACACAGATACGCAGTATTTT.

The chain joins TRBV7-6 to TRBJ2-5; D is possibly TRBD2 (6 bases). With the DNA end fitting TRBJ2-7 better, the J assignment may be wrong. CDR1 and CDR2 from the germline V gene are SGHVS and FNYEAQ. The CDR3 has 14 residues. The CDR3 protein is CASSSGLPHHEQYF. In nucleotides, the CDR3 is TGTGCCAGCAGTTCGGGACTCCCACACCACGAGCAGTACTTC.

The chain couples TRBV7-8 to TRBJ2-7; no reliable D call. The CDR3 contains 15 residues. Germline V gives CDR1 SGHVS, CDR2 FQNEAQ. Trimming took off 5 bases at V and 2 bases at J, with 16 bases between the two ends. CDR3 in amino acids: CASSPGLGITYEQYF. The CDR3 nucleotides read TGTGCCAGCAGCCCTGGGCTAGGGATTACCTACGAGCAGTACTTC.

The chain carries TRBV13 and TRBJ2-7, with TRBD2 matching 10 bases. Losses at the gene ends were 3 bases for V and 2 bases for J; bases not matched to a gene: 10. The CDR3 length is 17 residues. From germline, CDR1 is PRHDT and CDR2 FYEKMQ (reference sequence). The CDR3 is CASSLTSLAGFTYEQYF. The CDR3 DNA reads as TGTGCCAGCAGCTTGACCTCACTAGCGGGGTTTACCTACGAGCAGTACTTC.

CDR3 coding DNA: TGTGCCAGCAGCCCGGGACAGGCGAACACTGAAGCTTTCTTT. It is translated as CASSPGQANTEAFF. V gene TRBV5-8 combines with J gene TRBJ1-1, with 8 bases aligning to TRBD1. CDR3 size: 14 residues. The germline V gene encodes CDR1 SGHTS and CDR2 YDEGEE. The V and J ends lost 4 bases and 1 base, in that order; junction bases with no gene match: 3.

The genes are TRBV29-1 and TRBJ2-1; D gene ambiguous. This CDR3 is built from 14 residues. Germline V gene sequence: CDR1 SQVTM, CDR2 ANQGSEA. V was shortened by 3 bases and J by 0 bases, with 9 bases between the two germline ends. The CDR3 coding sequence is TGCAGCGTTGAGGGGATAGGCTCCTACAATGAGCAGTTCTTC. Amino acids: CSVEGIGSYNEQFF.

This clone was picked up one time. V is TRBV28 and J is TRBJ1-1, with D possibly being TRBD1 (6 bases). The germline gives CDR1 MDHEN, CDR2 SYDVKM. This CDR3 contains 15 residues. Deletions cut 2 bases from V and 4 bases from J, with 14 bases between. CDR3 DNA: TGTGCCAGCAGTTTACTTACAGGGACTAGCACTGAAGCTTTCTTT. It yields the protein CASSLLTGTSTEAFF.

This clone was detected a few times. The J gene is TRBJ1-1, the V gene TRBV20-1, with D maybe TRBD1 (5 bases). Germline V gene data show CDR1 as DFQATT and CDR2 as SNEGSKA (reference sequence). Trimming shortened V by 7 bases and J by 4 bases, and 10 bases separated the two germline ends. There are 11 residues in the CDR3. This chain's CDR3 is CSVPGTTEAFF. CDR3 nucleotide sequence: TGCAGTGTCCCAGGGACCACTGAAGCTTTCTTT.